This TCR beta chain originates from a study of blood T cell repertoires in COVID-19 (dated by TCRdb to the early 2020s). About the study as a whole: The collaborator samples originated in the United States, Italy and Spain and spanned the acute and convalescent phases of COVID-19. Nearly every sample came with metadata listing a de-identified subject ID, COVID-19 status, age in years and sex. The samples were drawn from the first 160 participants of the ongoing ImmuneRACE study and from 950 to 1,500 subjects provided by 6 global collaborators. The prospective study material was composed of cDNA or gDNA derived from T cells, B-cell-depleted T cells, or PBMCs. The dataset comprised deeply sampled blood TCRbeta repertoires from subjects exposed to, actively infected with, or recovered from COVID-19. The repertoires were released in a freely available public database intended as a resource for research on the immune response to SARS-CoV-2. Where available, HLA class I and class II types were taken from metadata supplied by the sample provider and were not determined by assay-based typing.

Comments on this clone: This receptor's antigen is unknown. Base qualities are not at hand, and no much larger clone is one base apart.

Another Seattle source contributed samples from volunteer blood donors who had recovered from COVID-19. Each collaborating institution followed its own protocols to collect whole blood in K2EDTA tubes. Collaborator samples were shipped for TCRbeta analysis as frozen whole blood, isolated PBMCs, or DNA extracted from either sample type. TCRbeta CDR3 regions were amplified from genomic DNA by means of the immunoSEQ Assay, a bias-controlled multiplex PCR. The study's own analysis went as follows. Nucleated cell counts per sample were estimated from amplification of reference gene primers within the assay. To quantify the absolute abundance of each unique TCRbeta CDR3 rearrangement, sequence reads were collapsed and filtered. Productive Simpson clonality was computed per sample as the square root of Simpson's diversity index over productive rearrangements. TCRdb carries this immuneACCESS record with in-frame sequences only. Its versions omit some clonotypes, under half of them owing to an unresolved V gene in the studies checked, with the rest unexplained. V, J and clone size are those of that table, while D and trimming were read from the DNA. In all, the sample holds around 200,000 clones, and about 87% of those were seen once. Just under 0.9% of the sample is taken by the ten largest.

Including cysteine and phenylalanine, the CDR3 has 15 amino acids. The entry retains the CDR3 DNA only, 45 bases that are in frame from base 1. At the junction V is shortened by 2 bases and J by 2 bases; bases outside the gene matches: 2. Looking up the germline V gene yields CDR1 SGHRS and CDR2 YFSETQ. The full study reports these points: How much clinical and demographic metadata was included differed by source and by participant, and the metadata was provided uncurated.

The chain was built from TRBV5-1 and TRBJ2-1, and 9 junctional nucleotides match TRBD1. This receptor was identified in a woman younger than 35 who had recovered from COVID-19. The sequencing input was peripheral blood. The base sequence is TGCGCCAGCAGCTTTCGACAGGGGGCCTACAATGAGCAGTTCTTC. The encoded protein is CASSFRQGAYNEQFF.